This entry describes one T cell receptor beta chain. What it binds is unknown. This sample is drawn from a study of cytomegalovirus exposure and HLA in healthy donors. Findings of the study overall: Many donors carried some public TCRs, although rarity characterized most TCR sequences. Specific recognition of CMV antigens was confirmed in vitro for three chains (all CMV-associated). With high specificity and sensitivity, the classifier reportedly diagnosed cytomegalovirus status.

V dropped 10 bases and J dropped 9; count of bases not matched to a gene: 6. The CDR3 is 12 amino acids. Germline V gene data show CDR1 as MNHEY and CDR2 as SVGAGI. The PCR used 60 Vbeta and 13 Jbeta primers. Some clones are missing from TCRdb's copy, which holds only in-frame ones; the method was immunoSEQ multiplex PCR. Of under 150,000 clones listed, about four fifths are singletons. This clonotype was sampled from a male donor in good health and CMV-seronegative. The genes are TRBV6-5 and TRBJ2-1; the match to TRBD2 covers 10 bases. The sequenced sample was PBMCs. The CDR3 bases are TGTGCCACCGAGCGGGAGGGCCTTGAGCAGTTCTTC. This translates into CATEREGLEQFF.